The clone carrying this T cell receptor beta chain was found a few times. Its target is not known. TCRdb called the reads again in MiXCR, with one record for every CDR3 protein. The data contain about 830,000 distinct CDR3 sequences, around a third of them seen just once; the ten biggest clones take up over 10%. The data were obtained in a study of T cell repertoires in cytomegalovirus infection. Study as a whole: Peptides in the study included HLA-C-restricted and HLA-B-restricted CMV epitopes. Public TCR beta signatures provided an indication of both CMV infection and a matching HLA type. Study results and caveats: HLA-C-restricted CMV-specific TCR beta clonotypes were dominant in the ex vivo response.

The CDR3 contains 16 residues. Germline V gives CDR1 LNHDA, CDR2 SQIVND (reference sequence). Trimming removed 3 bases from V and 1 base from J, with 13 bases in between. The genes are TRBV19 and TRBJ1-5, with D uncertain. The origin of this receptor is a human donor in good health (CMV status not recorded). Some clones in this sample may be carry-over from other donors' samples. Material: cultured CD8+ T cells from PBMCs, obtained from culture after CMV antigen stimulation. DNA for the CDR3: TGTGCCAGTAGTATCTTGAGGGAGTCGAGCAATCAGCCCCAGCATTTT. Amino acids: CASSILRESSNQPQHF.